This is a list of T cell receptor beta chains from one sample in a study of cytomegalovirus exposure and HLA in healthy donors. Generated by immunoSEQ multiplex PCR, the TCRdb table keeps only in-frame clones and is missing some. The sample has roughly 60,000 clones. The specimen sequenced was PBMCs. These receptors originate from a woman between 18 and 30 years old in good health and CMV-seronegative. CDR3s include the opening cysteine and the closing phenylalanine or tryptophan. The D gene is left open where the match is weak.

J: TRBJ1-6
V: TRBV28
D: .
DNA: TGTGCCAGCAGTTTCTGGCAGGGAACCTCACCCCTCCACTTT
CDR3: CASSFWQGTSPLHF

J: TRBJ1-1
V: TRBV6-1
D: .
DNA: TGTGCCAGCAGTGAATCCAGGGGCGTGTGGACTGAAGCTTTCTTT
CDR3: CASSESRGVWTEAFF

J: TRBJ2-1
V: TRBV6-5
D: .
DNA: TGTGCCAGCAGTTATGGGCCAGGGGATGAGCAGTTCTTC
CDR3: CASSYGPGDEQFF

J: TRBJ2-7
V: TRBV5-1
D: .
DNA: TGCGCCAGCAGCTGGCGGCAGACAGTACGCTACGAGCAGTACTTC
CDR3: CASSWRQTVRYEQYF

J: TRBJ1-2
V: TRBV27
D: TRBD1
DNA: TGTGCCAGCAGACGACAGGGGGCAAGGAGCTATGGCTACACCTTC
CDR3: CASRRQGARSYGYTF

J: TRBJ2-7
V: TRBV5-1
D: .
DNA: TGCGCCAGCAGCTCCGGCGGACAGTTCTCCTACGAGCAGTACTTC
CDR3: CASSSGGQFSYEQYF

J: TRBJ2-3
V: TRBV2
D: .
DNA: TGTGCCAGCAGGGACGGGGGCACAGATACGCAGTATTTT
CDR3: CASRDGGTDTQYF

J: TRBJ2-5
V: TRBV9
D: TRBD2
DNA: TGTGCCAGCAGCGTCCCTAGCGGGAGGCGTCCCCAAGAGACCCAGTACTTC
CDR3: CASSVPSGRRPQETQYF

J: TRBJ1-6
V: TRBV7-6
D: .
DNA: TGTGCCAGCAGCTTAGCTTACGGGTATTCACCCCTCCACTTT
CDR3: CASSLAYGYSPLHF

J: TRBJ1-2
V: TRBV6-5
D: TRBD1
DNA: TGTGCCAGCAGCTGGACAGGGGGCAACTATGGCTACACCTTC
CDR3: CASSWTGGNYGYTF

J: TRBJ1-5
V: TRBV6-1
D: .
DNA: TGTGCCAGCAGTGAAGGGGGGCAGGGTCAGCCCCAGCATTTT
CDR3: CASSEGGQGQPQHF

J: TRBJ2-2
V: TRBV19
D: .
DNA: TGTGCCAGTAGGGTCAGCGCGAACACCGGGGAGCTGTTTTTT
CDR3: CASRVSANTGELFF

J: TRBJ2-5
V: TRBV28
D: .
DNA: TGTGCCAGCAGTTTTAATGAGCTAGCTAGCCAAGAGACCCAGTACTTC
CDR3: CASSFNELASQETQYF

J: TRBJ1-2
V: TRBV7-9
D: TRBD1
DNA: TGTGCCAGCAGCTTTTCTACTGGGGACAGCTATGGCTACACCTTC
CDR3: CASSFSTGDSYGYTF

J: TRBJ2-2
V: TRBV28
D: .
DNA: TGTGCCAGCCCGGACTCGAACACCGGGGAGCTGTTTTTT
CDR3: CASPDSNTGELFF

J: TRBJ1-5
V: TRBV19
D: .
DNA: TGTGCCACGTTACAGACGGGAAAAGTCAATCAGCCCCAGCATTTT
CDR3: CATLQTGKVNQPQHF

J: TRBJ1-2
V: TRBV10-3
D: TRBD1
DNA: TGTGCCATCAGTGAGTCCCCGGGACAGGGAACTAACTATGGCTACACCTTC
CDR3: CAISESPGQGTNYGYTF

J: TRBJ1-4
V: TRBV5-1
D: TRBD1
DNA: TGCGCCAGCAGCTTGGGACCGGGACAGGGGGGTCTAAAACTGTTTTTT
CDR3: CASSLGPGQGGLKLFF

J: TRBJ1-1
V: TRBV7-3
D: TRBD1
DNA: TGTGCCAGCAGCCCCAACCTCGGACAGGGGACTGAAGCTTTCTTT
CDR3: CASSPNLGQGTEAFF

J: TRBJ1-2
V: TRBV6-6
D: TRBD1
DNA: TGTGCCAGCAGCTCCGGACAGGAATACACCTTC
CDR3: CASSSGQEYTF

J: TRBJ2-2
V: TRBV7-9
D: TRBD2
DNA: TGTGCCAGCGGAGATCGGGGGGGAAACACCGGGGAGCTGTTTTTT
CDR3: CASGDRGGNTGELFF

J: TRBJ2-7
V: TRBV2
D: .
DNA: TGTGCCAGCAGTGACTGGAGCGCCCGCTACGAGCAGTACTTC
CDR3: CASSDWSARYEQYF

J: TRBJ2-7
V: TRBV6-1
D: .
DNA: TGTGCCAGCAGTGAGACAGCCTCGTTCTACGAGCAGTACTTC
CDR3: CASSETASFYEQYF

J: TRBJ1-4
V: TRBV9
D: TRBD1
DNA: TGTGCCAGCAGCTTTGGGGGACAGGGTACAACTAATGAAAAACTGTTTTTT
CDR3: CASSFGGQGTTNEKLFF

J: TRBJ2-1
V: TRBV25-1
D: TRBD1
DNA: TGTGCCAGCAGTGGCGAAAGGGGGCGCAATGAGCAGTTCTTC
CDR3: CASSGERGRNEQFF

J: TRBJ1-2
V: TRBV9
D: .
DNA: TGTGCCAACAGCCCTCGGGGATATGGCTACACCTTC
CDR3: CANSPRGYGYTF

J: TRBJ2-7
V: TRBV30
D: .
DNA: TGTGCCTGGACGGAACAGGGAATAAACGAGCAGTACTTC
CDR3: CAWTEQGINEQYF

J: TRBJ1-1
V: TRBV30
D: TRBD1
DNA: TGTGCCTGGAGTGTAAATCGACAGGGTGGAGATTTCTTT
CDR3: CAWSVNRQGGDFF

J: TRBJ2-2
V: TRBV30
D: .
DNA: TGTGCCTGGGTGGGCGGGCCTACGAACACCGGGGAGCTGTTTTTT
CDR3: CAWVGGPTNTGELFF

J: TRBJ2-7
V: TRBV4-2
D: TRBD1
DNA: TGTGCCAGCAGCCAGCGACAGGGGCGGTACGAGCAGTACTTC
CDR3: CASSQRQGRYEQYF

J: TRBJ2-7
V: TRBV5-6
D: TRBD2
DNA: TGTGCCAGCAGCTTGGTTGTACGGGAGGGCGAGCAGTACTTC
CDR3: CASSLVVREGEQYF

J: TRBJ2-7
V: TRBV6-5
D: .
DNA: TGTGCCAGCAGTTACGACAGCCGTTCCTACGAGCAGTACTTC
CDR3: CASSYDSRSYEQYF

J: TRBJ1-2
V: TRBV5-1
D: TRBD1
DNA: TGCGCCAGCAGCTTAGGGACAGGAAGCGGCTATGGCTACACCTTC
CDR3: CASSLGTGSGYGYTF

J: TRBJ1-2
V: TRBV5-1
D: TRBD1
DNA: TGCGCCAGCCTATGGGGACCGGGACAGGGGGCAGTCGGCTACACCTTC
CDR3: CASLWGPGQGAVGYTF

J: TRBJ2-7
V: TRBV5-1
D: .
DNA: TGCGCCAGCAGCTTGGCCGCGGAATCCTACGAGCAGTACTTC
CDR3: CASSLAAESYEQYF

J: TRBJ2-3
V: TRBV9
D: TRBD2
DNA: TGTGCCAGCAGCCAACCTAGCGGGGGGATGTCAGATACGCAGTATTTT
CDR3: CASSQPSGGMSDTQYF

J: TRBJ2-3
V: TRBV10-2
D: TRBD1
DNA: TGCGCCAGCAGCGACAGGGGTGGCCTCACAGATACGCAGTATTTT
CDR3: CASSDRGGLTDTQYF

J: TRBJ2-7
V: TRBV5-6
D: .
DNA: TGTGCCAGCAGCTTCACCGGGATCTACGAGCAGTACTTC
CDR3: CASSFTGIYEQYF

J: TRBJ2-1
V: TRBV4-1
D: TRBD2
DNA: TGCGCCAGCAGCCGCCTACCCGCTTTAGCGGGGAGCTCCTACAATGAGCAGTTCTTC
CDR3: CASSRLPALAGSSYNEQFF

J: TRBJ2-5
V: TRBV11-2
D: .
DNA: TGTGCCAGCAGGCCTGCTGGGGGCGGAAGGACCCAGTACTTC
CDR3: CASRPAGGGRTQYF

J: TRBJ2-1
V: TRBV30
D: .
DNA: TGTGCCGGAGGAGGGCCGGGTGACAATGAGCAGTTCTTC
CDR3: CAGGGPGDNEQFF

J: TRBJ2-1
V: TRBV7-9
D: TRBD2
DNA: TGTGCCAGCAGCCCCCAGTGGGGGGCGGGAGGGCCCTACAATGAGCAGTTCTTC
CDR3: CASSPQWGAGGPYNEQFF

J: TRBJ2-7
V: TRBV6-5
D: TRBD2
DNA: TGTGCCAGCAGTTACTCGGGCGGGGGGCCTCGGGAGCAGTACTTC
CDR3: CASSYSGGGPREQYF

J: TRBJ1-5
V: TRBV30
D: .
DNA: TGTGCCTGGAGTCCCCGGGTCCAGGGAGGTCAGCCCCAGCATTTT
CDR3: CAWSPRVQGGQPQHF

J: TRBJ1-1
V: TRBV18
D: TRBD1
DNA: TGTGCCAGCTCACCTGGACAGGTGAACACTGAAGCTTTCTTT
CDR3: CASSPGQVNTEAFF

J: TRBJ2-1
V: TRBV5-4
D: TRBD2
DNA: TGTGCCAGCAGCGGGGGGGTGGCGCTCGACAATGAGCAGTTCTTC
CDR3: CASSGGVALDNEQFF

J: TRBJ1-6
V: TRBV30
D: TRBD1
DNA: TGTGCCTGGAGTGTACGTAGGTCGGGACAGGTGAATTCACCCCTCCACTTT
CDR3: CAWSVRRSGQVNSPLHF

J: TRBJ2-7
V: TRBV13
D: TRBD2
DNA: TGTGCCAGCAGCTTTACTAGCGGGAGTGGGGAGCAGTACTTC
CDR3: CASSFTSGSGEQYF

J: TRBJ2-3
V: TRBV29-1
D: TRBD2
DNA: TGCAGCTCGGGAGGGGAAGAGGGCACAGATACGCAGTATTTT
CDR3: CSSGGEEGTDTQYF

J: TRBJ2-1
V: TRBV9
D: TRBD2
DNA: TGTGCCAGCAGCGTAGAGGTGGGCGGGGGGGCCGTTGATGAGCAGTTCTTC
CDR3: CASSVEVGGGAVDEQFF

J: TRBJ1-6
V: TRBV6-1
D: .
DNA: TGTGCCAGCAGTGCGAAACCCCTAGCGAGCTCCTATAATTCACCCCTCCACTTT
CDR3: CASSAKPLASSYNSPLHF

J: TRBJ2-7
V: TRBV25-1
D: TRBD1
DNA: TGTGCCAGCAGTGGGGGAAACAGGGGTGGCTCCTACGAGCAGTACTTC
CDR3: CASSGGNRGGSYEQYF

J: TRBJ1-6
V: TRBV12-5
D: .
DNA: TGTGCTAGTGGTTTCGACAGCCAAGGGACACCCCTCCACTTT
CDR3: CASGFDSQGTPLHF

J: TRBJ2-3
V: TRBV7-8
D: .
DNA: TGTGCCAGCAGCTTAGTTAATAGCATAGTCACAGATACGCAGTATTTT
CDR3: CASSLVNSIVTDTQYF

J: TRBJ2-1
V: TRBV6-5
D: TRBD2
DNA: TGTGCCAGCAGGCGGGGGGACAATGAGCAGTTCTTC
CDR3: CASRRGDNEQFF

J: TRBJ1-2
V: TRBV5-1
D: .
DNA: TGCGCCAGCAGCTTGGCTGTCAGGGTCCACGGCTACACCTTC
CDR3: CASSLAVRVHGYTF

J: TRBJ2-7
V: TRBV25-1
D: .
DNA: TGTGCCAGCAGTGGGGACTTCGCCTCCTACGAGCAGTACTTC
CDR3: CASSGDFASYEQYF